Listed here is a single T cell receptor (beta chain). What it recognizes is unknown. The entry originates in a study of long-term antiretroviral therapy in people with HIV. With survey level as its setting, the immunoSEQ assay was v3.0. Profiling relied on immunoSEQ multiplex PCR, and the TCRdb table lists in-frame clones only, not all of them. Among about 22,000 clones listed, approximately 84% were seen once. Regarding the study as a whole: Once patients were on ART, diversity went higher but still fell short of transplant donor controls. Repertoires in HIV (unlike those of controls) had narrower CDR3 length ranges.

United States facilities provided treatment to all participants with HIV. The CDR3 extends over 14 amino acids. CDR1 SGHKS and CDR2 YYEKEE come from the germline V gene (reference sequence). Losses at the gene ends were 4 bases for V and 8 bases for J; bases not matched to a gene: 7. The rearrangement links TRBV5-5 to TRBJ1-4, with TRBD1 identical over 8 bases. The receptor was isolated from a woman in her 30s with HIV. The material was unsorted PBMCs, obtained 1.8 years before starting antiretroviral therapy. The CDR3 sequence is CASSRTGREEKLFF. In DNA, the CDR3 is TGTGCCAGCAGCAGGACAGGGAGGGAAGAAAAACTGTTTTTT.